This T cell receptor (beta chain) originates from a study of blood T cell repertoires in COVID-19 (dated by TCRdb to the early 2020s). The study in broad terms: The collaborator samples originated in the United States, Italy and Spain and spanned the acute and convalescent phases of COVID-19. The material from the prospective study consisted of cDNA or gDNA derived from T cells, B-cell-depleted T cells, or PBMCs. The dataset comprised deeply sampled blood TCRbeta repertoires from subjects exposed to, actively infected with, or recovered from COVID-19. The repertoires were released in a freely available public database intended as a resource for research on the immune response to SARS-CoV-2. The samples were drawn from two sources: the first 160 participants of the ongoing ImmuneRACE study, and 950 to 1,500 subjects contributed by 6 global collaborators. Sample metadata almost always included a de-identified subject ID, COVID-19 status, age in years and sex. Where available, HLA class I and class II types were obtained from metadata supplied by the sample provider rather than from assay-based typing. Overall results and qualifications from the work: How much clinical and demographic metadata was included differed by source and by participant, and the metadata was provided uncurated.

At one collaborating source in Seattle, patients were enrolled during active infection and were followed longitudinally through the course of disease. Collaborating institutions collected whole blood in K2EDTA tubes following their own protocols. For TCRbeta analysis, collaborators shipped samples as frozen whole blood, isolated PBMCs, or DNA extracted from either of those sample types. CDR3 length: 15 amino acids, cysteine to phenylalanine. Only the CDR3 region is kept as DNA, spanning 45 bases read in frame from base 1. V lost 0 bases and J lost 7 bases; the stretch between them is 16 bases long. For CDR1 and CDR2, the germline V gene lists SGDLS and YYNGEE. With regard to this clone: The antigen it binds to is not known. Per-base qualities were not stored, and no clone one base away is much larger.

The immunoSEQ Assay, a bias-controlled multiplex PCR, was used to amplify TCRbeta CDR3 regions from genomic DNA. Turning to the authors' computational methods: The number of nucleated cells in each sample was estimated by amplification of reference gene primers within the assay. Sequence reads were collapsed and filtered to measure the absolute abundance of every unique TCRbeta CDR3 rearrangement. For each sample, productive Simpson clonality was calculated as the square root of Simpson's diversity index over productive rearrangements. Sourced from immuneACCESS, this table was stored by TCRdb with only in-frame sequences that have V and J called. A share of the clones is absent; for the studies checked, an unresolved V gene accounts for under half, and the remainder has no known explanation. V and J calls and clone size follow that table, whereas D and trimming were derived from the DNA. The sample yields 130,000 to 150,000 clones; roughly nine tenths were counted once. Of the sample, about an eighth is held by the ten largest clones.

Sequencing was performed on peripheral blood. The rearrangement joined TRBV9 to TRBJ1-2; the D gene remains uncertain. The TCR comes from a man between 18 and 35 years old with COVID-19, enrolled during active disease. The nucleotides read TGTGCCAGCAGCGTAGGCCGGGGAATCGTCGGTGGCTACACCTTC. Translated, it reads CASSVGRGIVGGYTF.